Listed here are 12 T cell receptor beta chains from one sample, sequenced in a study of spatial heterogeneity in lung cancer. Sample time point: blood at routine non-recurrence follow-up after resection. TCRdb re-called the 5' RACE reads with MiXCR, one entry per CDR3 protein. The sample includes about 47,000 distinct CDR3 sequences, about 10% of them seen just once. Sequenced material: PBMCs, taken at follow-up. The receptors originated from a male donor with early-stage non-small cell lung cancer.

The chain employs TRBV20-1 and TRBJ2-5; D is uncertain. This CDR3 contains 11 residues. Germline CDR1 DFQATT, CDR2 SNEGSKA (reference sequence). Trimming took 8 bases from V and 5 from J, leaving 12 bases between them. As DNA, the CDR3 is TGCAGTTCGGACCTTGGGGAGACCCAGTACTTC. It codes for CSSDLGETQYF.

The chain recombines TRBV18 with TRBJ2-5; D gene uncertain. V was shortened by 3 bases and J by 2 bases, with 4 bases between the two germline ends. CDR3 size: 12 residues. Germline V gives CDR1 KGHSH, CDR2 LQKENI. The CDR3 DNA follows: TGTGCCAGCTCACCGCGACAAGAGACCCAGTACTTC. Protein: CASSPRQETQYF.

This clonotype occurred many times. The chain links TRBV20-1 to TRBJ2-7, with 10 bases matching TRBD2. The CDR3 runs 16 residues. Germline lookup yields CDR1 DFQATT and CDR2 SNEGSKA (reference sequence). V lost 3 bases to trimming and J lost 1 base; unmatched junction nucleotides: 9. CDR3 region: CSARPSSGRTSYEQYF. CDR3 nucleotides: TGCAGTGCTAGGCCCTCTAGCGGGAGAACTTCCTACGAGCAGTACTTC.

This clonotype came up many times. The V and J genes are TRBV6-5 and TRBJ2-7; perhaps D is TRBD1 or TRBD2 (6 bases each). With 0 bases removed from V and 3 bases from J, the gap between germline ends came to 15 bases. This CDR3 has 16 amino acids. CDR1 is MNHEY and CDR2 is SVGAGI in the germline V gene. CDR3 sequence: CASSYSGGAVNYEQYF. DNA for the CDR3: TGTGCCAGCAGTTACTCCGGGGGCGCGGTAAACTACGAGCAGTACTTC.

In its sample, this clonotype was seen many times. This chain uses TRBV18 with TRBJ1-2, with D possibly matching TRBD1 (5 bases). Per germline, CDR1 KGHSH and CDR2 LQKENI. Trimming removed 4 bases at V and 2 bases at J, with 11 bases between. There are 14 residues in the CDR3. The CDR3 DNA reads TGTGCCAGCTCACTCGGGGGTTTAAACTATGGCTACACCTTC. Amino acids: CASSLGGLNYGYTF.

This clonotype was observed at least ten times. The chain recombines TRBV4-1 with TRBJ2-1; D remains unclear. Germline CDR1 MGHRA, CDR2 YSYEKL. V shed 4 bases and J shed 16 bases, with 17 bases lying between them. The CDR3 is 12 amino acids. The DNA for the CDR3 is TGCGCCAGCAGCCGCCCCCGGGCCCCCTTATTCTTC. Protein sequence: CASSRPRAPLFF.

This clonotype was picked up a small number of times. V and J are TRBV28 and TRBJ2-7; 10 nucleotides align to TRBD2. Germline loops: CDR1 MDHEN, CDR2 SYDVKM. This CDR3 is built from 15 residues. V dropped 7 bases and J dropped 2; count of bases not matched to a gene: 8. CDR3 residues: CASTSSGSPPYEQYF. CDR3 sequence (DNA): TGTGCCAGCACCTCTAGCGGGAGTCCCCCCTACGAGCAGTACTTC.

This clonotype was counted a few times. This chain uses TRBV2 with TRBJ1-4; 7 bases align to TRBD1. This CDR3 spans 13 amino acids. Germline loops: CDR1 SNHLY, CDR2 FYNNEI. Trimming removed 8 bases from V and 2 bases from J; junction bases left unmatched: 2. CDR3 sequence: CASRGQTNEKLFF. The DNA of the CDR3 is TGTGCCAGCCGGGGACAGACTAATGAAAAACTGTTTTTT.

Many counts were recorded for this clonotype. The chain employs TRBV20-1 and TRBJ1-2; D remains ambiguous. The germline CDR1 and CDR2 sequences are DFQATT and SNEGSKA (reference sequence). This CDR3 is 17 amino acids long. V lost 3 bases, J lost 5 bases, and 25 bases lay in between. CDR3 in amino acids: CSASEGVWHVTLYGYTF. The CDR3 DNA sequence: TGCAGTGCTAGTGAGGGAGTCTGGCACGTTACTCTATATGGCTACACCTTC.

Written as DNA, the CDR3 is TGTGCCAGCAGCCGCGGACAGAACTATGGCTACACCTTC. It encodes CASSRGQNYGYTF. The gene calls are TRBV7-2 and TRBJ1-2, with D possibly TRBD1 on 6 matching bases. The V end was cut by 5 bases, the J end by 2 bases, with 9 bases between. The CDR3 runs 13 residues. CDR1 SGHTA and CDR2 FQGNSA come from the germline V gene.

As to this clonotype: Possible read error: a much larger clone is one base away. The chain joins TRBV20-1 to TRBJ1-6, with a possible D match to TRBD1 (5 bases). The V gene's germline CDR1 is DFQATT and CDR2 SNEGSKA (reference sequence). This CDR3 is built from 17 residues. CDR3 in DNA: TGCAGTGCCTCGTTAGAGGGAACCGGGACGAGATATTCACCCCCCCACTTT. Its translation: CSASLEGTGTRYSPPHF.

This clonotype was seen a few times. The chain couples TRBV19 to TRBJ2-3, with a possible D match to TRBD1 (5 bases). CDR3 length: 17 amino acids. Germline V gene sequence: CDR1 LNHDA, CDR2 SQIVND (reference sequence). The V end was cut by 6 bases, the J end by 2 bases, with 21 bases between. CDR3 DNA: TGTGCCAGTAGGAGCTGGCGACAGCCGAGCCACACAGATACGCAGTATTTT. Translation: CASRSWRQPSHTDTQYF. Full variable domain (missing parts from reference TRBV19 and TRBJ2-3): DGGITQSPKYLFRKEGQNVTLSCEQNLNHDAMYWYRQDPGQGLRLIYYSQIVNDFQKGDIAEGYSVSREKKESFPLTVTSAQKNPTAFYLCASRSWRQPSHTDTQYFGPGTRLTVL.